This T cell receptor beta chain derives from a study of T cell responses to AZD1222 COVID-19 vaccine (dated by TCRdb to about 2021). About the full investigation: A total of 230 to 250 trial participants underwent TCR sequencing, of whom 200 to 220 had received two doses of AZD1222 and 26 had received two doses of the MenACWY control vaccine. Enrollment into the trials was organized by age into subgroups of 18-55, 56-69 and 70-plus years, and those subgroups contained 148, 28 and 57 TCR-sequenced participants, respectively. The study at large found these results: CD4 TCRs associated with the vaccine covered the entire spike protein, and the dominant responses were in regions 160-218 and 743-854. Because no day 14 peak-response samples were available, repertoires were characterized only after the peak T cell response. Most participants were white British and females outnumbered males, and the authors suggested that clonal diversity may have been underestimated. Conclusions about previously exposed vaccinees are limited because only five to seven AZD1222 recipients were SARS-CoV-2 seropositive at baseline. A significant rise in spike-specific TCR breadth and depth was observed after two AZD1222 doses relative to day 0 and relative to MenACWY recipients. In the small 56-69-year group, the increase in depth fell short of significance, most likely because of low power. Nearly half of unique spike-specific TCRs reportedly recognized epitopes outside regions mutated in the B.1.351 and B.1.1.7 variants.

As to this clone: Its cognate antigen has yet to be identified. Base qualities are not provided; no much larger clone lies one nucleotide away.

The CDR3 regions of human TCRbeta chains were analyzed by immunosequencing. The authors' analysis ran thus. Repertoire TCRs were checked for matches against a reference library of SARS-CoV-2-specific TCRs that had been generated using the MIRA antigen-specificity platform. Breadth was defined as the fraction of unique TCRs that were SARS-CoV-2-associated. Depth was defined as the fraction of total T cells that were SARS-CoV-2-associated. Using the MIRA data, every spike-specific TCR was mapped to the spike region that the TCR reacted to and assigned to either a CD4 or a CD8 class. Log10-transformed breadth and depth values were compared by one-way ANOVA with Sidak's multiple comparisons tests. TCRdb provides this immuneACCESS table in a form limited to in-frame rearrangements. Some clones are lacking; in checked studies, under half of them reflect an unresolved V gene, and why the rest are absent is not known. V, J and clone size are those of that table, while D and trimming were read from the DNA. Within this sample are about 64,000 clones, with under 95% of them counted one time only. Together, the top ten hold about 6% of the sample.

Taken with the paper, the label for time point translates to: about 28 days (+/-7) after the second vaccine dose. The treatment or condition label, as the study defines it: meningococcal conjugate vaccine given as trial control. Vaccinee samples came from UK trials COV001 and COV002, including a single-blind randomized controlled phase 2/3 trial of AZD1222 (ChAdOx1 nCoV-19) in healthy adults. For TCRbeta chain sequencing, PBMC samples were collected from trial participants at day 0 and at day 28 after the second dose. The germline V gene provides CDR1 MDHEN and CDR2 SYDVKM. A distance of 25 bases separates the germline ends of V and J, which lose 10 bases and 7 bases respectively. The CDR3 spans 16 residues, from the cysteine through the phenylalanine. This entry keeps only the CDR3 DNA: 48 bases, framed from base 1.

The specimen was peripheral blood, collected 28 days after the second dose of the MenACWY control vaccine. The rearranged segments are TRBV28 and TRBJ1-4; the D gene is possibly TRBD1, with 6 bases matching. The TCR sequence derives from an adult who received the MenACWY meningococcal vaccine as a control. The CDR3 is CAIRGRAPTTGEKLFF. Read as DNA, the sequence is TGTGCCATCAGGGGCCGGGCTCCAACTACGGGTGAAAAACTGTTTTTT.